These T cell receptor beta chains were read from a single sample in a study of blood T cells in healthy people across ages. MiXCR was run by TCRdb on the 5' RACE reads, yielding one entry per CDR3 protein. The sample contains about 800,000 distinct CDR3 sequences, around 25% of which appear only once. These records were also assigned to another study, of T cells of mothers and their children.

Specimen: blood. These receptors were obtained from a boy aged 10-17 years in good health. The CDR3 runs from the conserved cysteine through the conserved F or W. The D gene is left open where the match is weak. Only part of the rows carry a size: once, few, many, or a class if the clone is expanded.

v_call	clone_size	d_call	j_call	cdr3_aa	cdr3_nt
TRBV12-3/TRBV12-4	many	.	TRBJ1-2	CASSLQENYGYTF	TGTGCCAGCAGTTTACAGGAGAACTATGGCTACACCTTC
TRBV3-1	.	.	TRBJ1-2	CASSEDSAYGYTF	TGTGCCAGCAGCGAAGACAGTGCCTATGGCTACACCTTC
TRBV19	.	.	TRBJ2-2	CASSMAGVGTGELFF	TGTGCCAGTAGTATGGCCGGAGTTGGCACCGGGGAGCTGTTTTTT
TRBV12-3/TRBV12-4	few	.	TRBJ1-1	CASNLGGTEAFF	TGTGCCAGCAACCTTGGGGGCACTGAAGCTTTCTTT
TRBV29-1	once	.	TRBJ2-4	CSVVSPAKNIQYF	TGCAGCGTTGTTTCCCCAGCCAAAAACATTCAGTACTTC
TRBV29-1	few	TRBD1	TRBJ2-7	CSVGLTGGKDYEQYF	TGCAGCGTTGGCTTGACAGGGGGCAAGGACTACGAGCAGTACTTC
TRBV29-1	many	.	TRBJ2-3	CSVTKPDTQYF	TGCAGCGTCACTAAGCCAGATACGCAGTATTTT
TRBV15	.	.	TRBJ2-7	CATSPQWRTPKSYEQYF	TGTGCCACCAGCCCCCAATGGCGGACTCCGAAATCCTACGAGCAGTACTTC
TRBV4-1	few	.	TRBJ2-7	CASSQENLPFYEQYF	TGCGCCAGCAGCCAAGAGAACCTCCCGTTCTACGAGCAGTACTTC
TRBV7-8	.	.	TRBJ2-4	CASSPGGRSWYF	TGTGCCAGCAGCCCTGGGGGGCGAAGTTGGTACTTC
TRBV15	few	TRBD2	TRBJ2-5	CATSSKRTSGGLGQETQYF	TGTGCCACCAGCAGCAAAAGGACTAGCGGGGGGCTGGGCCAAGAGACCCAGTACTTC
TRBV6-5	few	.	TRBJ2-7	CASRVSQRETQHF	TGTGCCAGCAGAGTAAGCCAAAGGGAGACCCAGCACTTC
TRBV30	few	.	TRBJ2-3	CAGTYLGDTQYF	TGTGCCGGGACCTATCTGGGCGATACGCAGTATTTT
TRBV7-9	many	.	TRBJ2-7	CASSFGGGEQYF	TGTGCCAGCAGTTTCGGGGGTGGGGAGCAGTACTTC
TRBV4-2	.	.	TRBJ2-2	CASSQAKILTSLNTGELFF	TGTGCCAGCAGCCAAGCTAAGATTCTAACCTCATTGAACACCGGGGAGCTGTTTTTT
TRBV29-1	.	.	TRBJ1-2	CSGRGDSRDGSDGYTF	TGCAGCGGGAGGGGAGATTCAAGGGACGGGAGTGATGGCTACACCTTC
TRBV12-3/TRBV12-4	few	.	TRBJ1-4	CASSFLGTDSTNEKLFF	TGTGCCAGCAGTTTTCTCGGGACGGACTCAACTAATGAAAAACTGTTTTTT
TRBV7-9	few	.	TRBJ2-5	CASSLPSTGTLWIETQYF	TGTGCCAGCAGCTTACCGTCGACAGGGACTTTGTGGATAGAGACCCAGTACTTC
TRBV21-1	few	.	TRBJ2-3	CASSKDRRSTDTQYF	TGTGCCAGCAGCAAAGACAGAAGATCAACAGATACGCAGTATTTT
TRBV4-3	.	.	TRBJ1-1	CASSHSGDTEAFF	TGCGCCAGCAGCCATTCAGGGGACACTGAAGCCTTCTTT
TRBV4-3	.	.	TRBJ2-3	CVSSQVGGTDTQYF	TGCGTCAGCAGCCAAGTAGGGGGAACAGATACGCAGTATTTT
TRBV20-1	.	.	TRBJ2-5	CSARDRPHLARETQYF	TGCAGTGCTAGAGATAGACCCCATTTAGCTCGCGAGACCCAGTACTTC
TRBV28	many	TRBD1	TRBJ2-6	CASSTGGSGANVLTF	TGTGCCAGCTCCACAGGGGGCTCTGGGGCCAACGTCCTGACTTTC
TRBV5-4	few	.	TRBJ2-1	CASSLEPRNEQFF	TGTGCCAGCAGCTTGGAGCCTCGCAATGAGCAGTTCTTC
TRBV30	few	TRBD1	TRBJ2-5	CAWAQGWAETQYF	TGTGCCTGGGCACAGGGGTGGGCGGAGACCCAGTACTTC
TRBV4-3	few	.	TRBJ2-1	CASSQDYRISNEQFF	TGCGCCAGCAGCCAAGACTACCGAATCTCCAATGAGCAGTTCTTC
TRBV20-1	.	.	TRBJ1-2	CSAKGGSLGTF	TGCAGTGCGAAAGGGGGGTCCTTGGGCACCTTC
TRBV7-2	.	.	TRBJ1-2	CASSLATTGANYGYTF	TGTGCCAGCAGCTTAGCGACGACAGGTGCCAACTATGGCTACACCTTC
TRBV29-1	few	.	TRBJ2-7	CSVNPSEHYEQYF	TGCAGCGTGAATCCTAGCGAACACTACGAGCAGTACTTC
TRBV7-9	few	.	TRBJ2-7	CASSQGQGGPEQYF	TGTGCCAGCAGCCAGGGGCAGGGGGGACCCGAGCAGTACTTC
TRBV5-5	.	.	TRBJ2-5	CASSLVMVGKQYF	TGTGCCAGCAGCTTGGTTATGGTTGGGAAGCAGTACTTC
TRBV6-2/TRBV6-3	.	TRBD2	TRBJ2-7	CASSYSRPQREKASYEQYF	TGTGCCAGCAGTTACTCGCGGCCCCAGCGGGAGAAAGCCTCCTACGAGCAGTACTTC